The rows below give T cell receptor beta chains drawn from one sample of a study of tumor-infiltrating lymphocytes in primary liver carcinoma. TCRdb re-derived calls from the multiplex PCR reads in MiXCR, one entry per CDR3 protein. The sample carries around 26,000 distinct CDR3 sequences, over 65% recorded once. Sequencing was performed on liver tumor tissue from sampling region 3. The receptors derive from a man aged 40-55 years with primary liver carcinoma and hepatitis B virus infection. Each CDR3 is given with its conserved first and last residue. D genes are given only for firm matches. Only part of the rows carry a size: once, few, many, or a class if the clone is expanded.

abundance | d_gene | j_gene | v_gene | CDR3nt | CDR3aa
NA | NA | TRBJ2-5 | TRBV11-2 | TGTCCCAGCAGACAAACTCCTGGCGCGGGGAAAGAGATCCAGTACTTC | CPSRQTPGAGKEIQYF
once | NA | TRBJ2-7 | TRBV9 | NA | CASSVGTGIYEHYF
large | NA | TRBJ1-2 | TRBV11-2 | TGTGCCAGCAGCTTAGGAGCTAACTATGGCTACACCTTC | CASSLGANYGYTF
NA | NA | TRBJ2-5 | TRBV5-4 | TGTGTCAGCAGCTTTTCGTCCTGGACCCAGTACTTC | CVSSFSSWTQYF
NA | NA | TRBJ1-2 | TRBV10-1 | TGCGCCGGCAAAAACGACAGAGAAGGCCAAGCTAACTGTGGCTACACCTTC | CAGKNDREGQANCGYTF
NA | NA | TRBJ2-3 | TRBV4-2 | TGCGCCAGCAGCCAAGTGGCGCTTCTACCGGGAGCGATAGATACGCAGTATTTT | CASSQVALLPGAIDTQYF
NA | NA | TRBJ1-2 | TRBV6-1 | TGTGCCAGCAATCCGATAGGGGATGGCTACACCTTC | CASNPIGDGYTF
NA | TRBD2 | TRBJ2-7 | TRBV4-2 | TGTTCCAGCAGTGGAAGACCGGGACTAGCGGGAGGGCCTCACGAGCAGTACTTC | CSSSGRPGLAGGPHEQYF
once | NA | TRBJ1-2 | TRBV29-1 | TGCAGTGTTGAAGATCCTCCATCATCCTATGGCTACACCTTC | CSVEDPPSSYGYTF
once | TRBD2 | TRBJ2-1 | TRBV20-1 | TGCAGTGCCACCCCTGTCGCGGGAGGGAAGCATGAGCAGTTCTTC | CSATPVAGGKHEQFF
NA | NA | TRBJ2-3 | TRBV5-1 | TGCGCCAGCAGGAGAGCGGTTACAGATACGCAGTATTTT | CASRRAVTDTQYF
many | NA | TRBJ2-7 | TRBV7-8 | TGTGCCAGCAGCTTTGACTCCGCCTACGAGCAGTACTTC | CASSFDSAYEQYF
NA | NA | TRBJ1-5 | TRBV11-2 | TGTGCCAGCAGCTCCCAGAGCAATCAGCCCCAGCATTTT | CASSSQSNQPQHF
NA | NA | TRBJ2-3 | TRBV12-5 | TGTGCTAGTGTCGACCAACTAGGAGTGCGTACGCAGTATTTT | CASVDQLGVRTQYF
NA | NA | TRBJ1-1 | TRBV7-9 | TGTGCCAGCAGCCCCCGCAGGGCAGGCACTGAAGCTTCCTTT | CASSPRRAGTEASF
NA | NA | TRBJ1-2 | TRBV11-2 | TGTGCCAGTAGCTTAGGAGCTAACCATGGTTACACCTTC | CASSLGANHGYTF
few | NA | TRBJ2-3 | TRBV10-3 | TGTGGCATCGGGGCAGGGGCTAGCACAGACACGCAGTATTTT | CGIGAGASTDTQYF
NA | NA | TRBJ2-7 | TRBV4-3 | TGCACAAGCAGCCAAGATTGGGAGACTCCCTACGAGCAGTACTTC | CTSSQDWETPYEQYF
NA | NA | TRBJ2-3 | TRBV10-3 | TGTGCCATCAGTGTGTCGACTTGGCGGAGCACAGATATGCAGTATTTT | CAISVSTWRSTDMQYF
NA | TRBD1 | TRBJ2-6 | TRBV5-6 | TGTGCCAGCAGCCTACCTGGGACAGGGAGAGCTGGGGCTAACGTCCTGACTTTC | CASSLPGTGRAGANVLTF
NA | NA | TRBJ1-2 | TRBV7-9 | TGTGCCAGCAGCCCTGAGAGCAGGCTGTTCCAGTATGGCTACACCTTC | CASSPESRLFQYGYTF
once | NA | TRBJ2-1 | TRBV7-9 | TGTGCCGGCAGCTTACCATATCAGGGGCCTAAAACAAGTGGGCAGTTCTTC | CAGSLPYQGPKTSGQFF
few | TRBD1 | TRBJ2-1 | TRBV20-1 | TGCAGCCCATCCGGGACAGGGCGAAATGAGCAGTTCTTC | CSPSGTGRNEQFF
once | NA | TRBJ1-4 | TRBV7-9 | TGTACCAGCAGCTCCGGACGGGCTACGGCTAATGGAAAACTGTTTTTT | CTSSSGRATANGKLFF
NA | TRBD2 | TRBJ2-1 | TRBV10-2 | TGCGAGAGCAGGCTAGCGGTAAGCTCCTACAATGAGCAGTTCTTC | CESRLAVSSYNEQFF
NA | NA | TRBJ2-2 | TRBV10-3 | TGTGCCATGAGTGTCAGCAGGAGGGCCGGGGAGCTGTTTTTT | CAMSVSRRAGELFF
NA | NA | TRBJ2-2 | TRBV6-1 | TGTGCCAGTAGTGTACAGGGGGGGTCCGGGGAGCTGTTTTTT | CASSVQGGSGELFF
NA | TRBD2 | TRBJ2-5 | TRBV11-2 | TGTGCCAGCAGTCAGACTCCTGGCGGGGGGATAGAGAGCCAGTACTTC | CASSQTPGGGIESQYF
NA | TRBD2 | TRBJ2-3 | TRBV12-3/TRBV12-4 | TGTGCAAGCTATTTAATAATAGCGGGAGGCGGTATTGGCACAGATACGCAGTATTTT | CASYLIIAGGGIGTDTQYF
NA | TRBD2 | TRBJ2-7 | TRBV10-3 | TGCGCCATCACCAAACGATCGGGGCTATCGGGAGGGTTCTCCTACGAGCAGTACTTC | CAITKRSGLSGGFSYEQYF
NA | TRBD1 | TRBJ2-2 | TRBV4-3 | TGTGCCAGCAGCCACGACAGGGACAACACCGGGGAGCTGTTTTTT | CASSHDRDNTGELFF
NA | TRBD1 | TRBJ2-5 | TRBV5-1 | TGCGCTAGCAGCTCCGGACAGGGCGGGGAGACCCAGCACTTC | CASSSGQGGETQHF
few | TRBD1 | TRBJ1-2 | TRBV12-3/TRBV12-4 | TGTGCCAGCATTATGGGGACAGGAGGAGGGTATGGCTACACCTTC | CASIMGTGGGYGYTF
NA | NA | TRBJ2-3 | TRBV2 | TGTGCCAGCAGTGAAGCGATACCGCGGGAAGGAGATACGCAGTATTTT | CASSEAIPREGDTQYF